These 9 T cell receptor beta chains were all obtained from the same sample, sequenced in a study of cytomegalovirus exposure and HLA in healthy donors. A multiplex PCR was run with 60 Vbeta primers and 13 Jbeta primers. TCRdb keeps only in-frame clones here, not all; method: immunoSEQ multiplex PCR. The repertoire consists of over 150,000 clones, with around 80% occurring once and the leading ten covering around 1.9%. Sequences were obtained from PBMCs. The receptors were gathered from a man aged 40-50 years in good health and CMV-seronegative.

The rearrangement links TRBV9 to TRBJ2-4, with D tentatively TRBD2 (5 bases). The germline gives CDR1 SGDLS, CDR2 YYNGEE. This CDR3 has 13 amino acids. V gave up 2 bases and J gave up 8 bases, with 11 bases separating them. CDR3 sequence: CASSVGLADIQYF. CDR3 in DNA: TGTGCCAGCAGCGTCGGGCTAGCAGACATTCAGTACTTC.

This clone appeared a single time. The chain joins TRBV14 to TRBJ2-3; 12 bases are a match to TRBD2. V shed 0 bases, J shed 2 bases, and the junction held 3 bases outside the gene matches. CDR1 is SGHDN and CDR2 is FVKESK in the germline V gene. This CDR3 is built from 17 residues. The DNA of the CDR3 is TGTGCCAGCAGCCAAGATCGGACTAGCGGGACCACAGATACGCAGTATTTT. Translating gives CASSQDRTSGTTDTQYF.

The V gene is TRBV5-4, the J gene TRBJ2-4, with D possibly TRBD1 on 5 matching bases. CDR1 and CDR2 from the germline V gene are SGHNT and YYREEE (reference sequence). The CDR3 extends over 16 amino acids. V was trimmed by 2 bases and J by 4 bases, leaving 16 bases between them. This chain's CDR3 is CASSFYSGRLKNIQYF. DNA of the CDR3: TGTGCCAGCAGCTTCTACTCAGGGCGACTTAAAAACATTCAGTACTTC.

The gene calls are TRBV5-1 and TRBJ2-2, with D unclear. The CDR3 contains 14 residues. V lost 4 bases to trimming and J lost 1 base, with 8 bases between them. Germline V gene data show CDR1 as SGHRS and CDR2 as YFSETQ. The CDR3 is CASSRDKNTGELFF. The CDR3 DNA is TGCGCCAGCAGCCGTGACAAGAACACCGGGGAGCTGTTTTTT. Full variable domain (remainder filled in from reference TRBV5-1 and TRBJ2-2): KAGVTQTPRYLIKTRGQQVTLSCSPISGHRSVSWYQQTPGQGLQFLFEYFSETQRNKGNFPGRFSGRQFSNSRSEMNVSTLELGDSALYLCASSRDKNTGELFFGEGSRLTVL.

The CDR3 spells CASSRASGRSIGELFF. CDR3 nucleotide sequence: TGTGCCAGCAGCCGAGCTAGCGGGAGATCCATCGGGGAGCTGTTTTTT. The chain carries TRBV2 and TRBJ2-2; 10 bases agree with TRBD2. The CDR3 runs to 16 residues. Trimming took 6 bases from V and 7 from J; bases not matched to a gene: 11. The V gene's germline CDR1 is SNHLY and CDR2 FYNNEI.

This sequence joins TRBV19 and TRBJ1-5, with D unresolved. This CDR3 region has 16 residues. CDR1 is LNHDA and CDR2 is SQIVND in the germline V gene (reference sequence). V lost 3 bases to trimming and J lost 6 bases, with 18 bases between them. The CDR3 protein is CASSIVRVSSTQPQHF. CDR3 DNA: TGTGCCAGTAGTATCGTTCGGGTTAGTTCGACTCAGCCCCAGCATTTT.

This clone was counted a single time. The chain combines TRBV5-6 with TRBJ2-1, with D possibly TRBD1 on 6 matching bases. The CDR3 has 11 residues. V gave up 4 bases and J gave up 12 bases, with 11 bases separating them. The germline V gene encodes CDR1 SGHDT and CDR2 YYEEEE. DNA of the CDR3: TGTGCCAGCAGCCAGGACAGCAGGCAGTTCTTC. Translating it yields CASSQDSRQFF.

This sequence joins TRBV11-2 and TRBJ2-7, with D hard to call. CDR3 length: 15 amino acids. Germline V gives CDR1 SGHAT, CDR2 FQNNGV. Trimming left V 1 base short and J 1 base short, with 11 bases between. CDR3 amino acids: CASSLVHSSSYEQYF. CDR3 coding DNA: TGTGCCAGCAGCTTAGTTCACAGCTCGTCCTACGAGCAGTACTTC.

The rearrangement uses TRBV14 and TRBJ2-7; TRBD1 is a possible D gene (5 bases). Trimming left V 5 bases short and J 4 bases short, with 15 bases between. CDR3 length: 14 residues. CDR1 and CDR2 from the germline V gene are SGHDN and FVKESK. Here the CDR3 reads CASSAVVDKYEQYF. CDR3 DNA: TGTGCCAGCAGCGCTGTAGTGGACAAGTACGAGCAGTACTTC. Using reference TRBV14 and TRBJ2-7 for the parts outside the CDR3, the full variable domain is EAGVTQFPSHSVIEKGQTVTLRCDPISGHDNLYWYRRVMGKEIKFLLHFVKESKQDESGMPNNRFLAERTGGTYSTLKVQPAELEDSGVYFCASSAVVDKYEQYFGPGTRLTVT.